These 29 T cell receptor beta chains share one sample of origin, sequenced in a study of monozygotic twins with inflammatory bowel disease. TCRdb reprocessed the 5' RACE reads; each CDR3 protein has one entry and no DNA is given. This sample's table reports approximately 380,000 distinct CDR3 sequences. The specimen sequenced was blood. These TCRs come from a human donor with ulcerative colitis or Crohn's disease, or a healthy co-twin of an affected twin (not recorded which).

V and J are TRBV18 and TRBJ2-3; without DNA, the TCRdb call of TRBD1 cannot be checked. The V gene's germline CDR1 is KGHSH and CDR2 LQKENI. The CDR3 is made up of 15 amino acids. The CDR3: CASSPRQGEADTQYF.

The rearrangement links TRBV6-1 to TRBJ2-7; TCRdb calls TRBD1, which cannot be checked without DNA. Germline loops: CDR1 MNHNS, CDR2 SASEGT. CDR3 length equals 14 residues. CDR3 amino acids: CASSPPSPTYEQYF.

The chain uses TRBV7-2 and TRBJ2-7; TCRdb reports TRBD1, a call that lacks DNA to check it against. The CDR3 covers 14 residues. CDR1 is SGHTA, CDR2 FQGNSA, per germline. CDR3: CASSLVRGTYEQYF.

V and J are TRBV4-3 and TRBJ1-4; TCRdb selects TRBD1, and the lack of DNA leaves this call unchecked. Germline CDR1 LGHNA, CDR2 YSLEER. The CDR3 spans 15 residues. CDR3 in amino acids: CASSQDRDRGEKLFF.

J is TRBJ2-5 and V is TRBV24-1; TCRdb gives TRBD2 as the D gene, but with no DNA this cannot be confirmed. Germline values: CDR1 KGHDR, CDR2 SFDVKD. The length of the CDR3 is 16 residues. The CDR3 sequence is CATSDRSGEHQETQYF.

The V gene is TRBV5-1, the J gene TRBJ2-2; there is no DNA to check the TCRdb D call of TRBD1. This CDR3 region has 16 residues. Looked up from germline, CDR1 is SGHRS and CDR2 is YFSETQ. CDR3 protein: CASSLPGGRSTGELFF.

The rearrangement joins TRBV12-3 or TRBV12-4 to TRBJ1-2. The CDR3 runs to 16 residues. The CDR3 loop is CASSPPPTYSGYGYTF.

This sequence joins TRBV7-9 and TRBJ2-3. There are 15 residues in the CDR3. Germline V CDR1 and CDR2: SEHNR, FQNEAQ (reference sequence). CDR3: CASSLAQDRADTQYF.

The chain has TRBV15 and TRBJ2-2; TCRdb names TRBD2, which stays unverified in the absence of DNA. The CDR3 has 16 residues. Per the germline V gene, CDR1 is LNHNV and CDR2 is YYDKDF (reference sequence). The CDR3 protein is CATRRGGDPNTGELFF.

This chain connects TRBV7-2 to TRBJ2-3; the D gene TCRdb calls, TRBD1, cannot be checked with no DNA. Germline V gene lookup returns CDR1 SGHTA and CDR2 FQGNSA. The CDR3 has 15 residues. This chain's CDR3 is CASRSSGGAPDTQYF.

V is TRBV4-3 and J is TRBJ2-3; TCRdb outputs TRBD2, but without DNA this stays unchecked. The CDR3 has 19 residues. CDR1 and CDR2 (germline): LGHNA, YSLEER. The CDR3 here is CASSQDLIAGGHGTDTQYF.

The J gene is TRBJ2-5, the V gene TRBV30; TCRdb reports TRBD1, a call that lacks DNA to check it against. There are 15 residues in the CDR3. CDR1 and CDR2 (germline): GTSNPN, SVGIG (reference sequence). The CDR3 spells CAWSLPRGWEETQYF.

J is TRBJ2-7 and V is TRBV1; TCRdb designates TRBD1, a call that cannot be tested without DNA. TRBV1 constitutes a pseudogene. The CDR3 extends over 18 amino acids. The CDR3 region is CTSSHGARPAPYSYEQYF.

The J gene is TRBJ1-1, the V gene TRBV7-8; the D call of TRBD1 rests on TCRdb alone, since no DNA is present to check it. The CDR3 length is 15 residues. Per germline, CDR1 SGHVS and CDR2 FQNEAQ. The CDR3 is CASSLRDRGNTEAFF.

The rearrangement uses TRBV5-6 and TRBJ2-7; no DNA is available, so the TRBD1 call from TCRdb remains unchecked. Looked up from germline, CDR1 is SGHDT and CDR2 is YYEEEE. This CDR3 comprises 17 residues. The CDR3 protein is CASSLPFGQPSSYEQYF.

The CDR3 reads CAAASKRYRDRGHNEQFF. V gene TRBV6-5 combines with J gene TRBJ2-1; checking the TCRdb D call of TRBD1 is not possible without DNA. CDR1 is MNHEY, CDR2 SVGAGI, per germline. The CDR3 contains 18 residues.

The chain joins TRBV4-3 to TRBJ2-1. CDR3 length: 16 amino acids. Looked up from germline, CDR1 is LGHNA and CDR2 is YSLEER. CDR3 loop: CASSQDITSSYNEQFF.

V is TRBV7-3 and J is TRBJ1-2. This CDR3 has 13 amino acids. The germline CDR1 and CDR2 sequences are SGHTA and FQGTGA. The CDR3: CASSFTGDYGYTF.

The chain recombines TRBV20-1 with TRBJ2-1; TCRdb picks TRBD2, but there is no DNA to check that call. Germline lookup yields CDR1 DFQATT and CDR2 SNEGSKA (reference sequence). There are 16 residues in the CDR3. The CDR3 sequence: CSARGMTSGGAREQFF.

The chain combines TRBV5-1 with TRBJ2-1; TCRdb picks TRBD1, but there is no DNA to check that call. The CDR3 length is 12 residues. CDR1 is SGHRS and CDR2 is YFSETQ in the germline V gene. The CDR3: CASRDRGNEQFF.

V gene TRBV7-2 combines with J gene TRBJ2-3; TCRdb designates TRBD1, a call that cannot be tested without DNA. The CDR3 loop spans 16 amino acids. Germline V gene data show CDR1 as SGHTA and CDR2 as FQGNSA. The CDR3 sequence: CASSLMAGANTDTQYF.

The CDR3 loop is CASSASGATTNTQYF. The rearrangement links TRBV7-9 to TRBJ2-3; TCRdb picks TRBD1, but there is no DNA to check that call. The CDR3 consists of 15 residues. The germline CDR1 and CDR2 sequences are SEHNR and FQNEAQ (reference sequence).

The chain uses TRBV5-3 and TRBJ2-2; TCRdb returns TRBD2, unconfirmable since there is no DNA. TRBV5-3 is an ORF; its function is uncertain. This CDR3 region has 18 residues. CDR3 amino acids: CARSPGLADGRYTGELFF.

The chain couples TRBV7-9 to TRBJ2-3; TCRdb names TRBD1, which stays unverified in the absence of DNA. Germline CDR1 SEHNR, CDR2 FQNEAQ (reference sequence). This CDR3 region has 15 residues. The CDR3 reads CASTFFGRGTDTQYF.

The chain recombines TRBV20-1 with TRBJ2-3; with no DNA, the TCRdb D assignment of TRBD2 cannot be verified. The CDR3 runs to 13 residues. Germline V CDR1 and CDR2: DFQATT, SNEGSKA (reference sequence). CDR3: CSGNSGGTDTQYF.

The chain recombines TRBV7-9 with TRBJ2-2; no DNA is available, so the TRBD2 call from TCRdb remains unchecked. The V gene's germline CDR1 is SEHNR and CDR2 FQNEAQ (reference sequence). The CDR3 sequence is 15 residues long. The CDR3 reads CASKWTSGDTGELFF.

The rearrangement joins TRBV4-2 to TRBJ2-3; lacking DNA, the TRBD2 call made by TCRdb goes unchecked. The CDR3 extends over 18 amino acids. In germline, CDR1 is LGHNA, CDR2 YNFKEQ. CDR3 region: CASSQDLGLAVSTDTQYF.

The genes are TRBV4-3 and TRBJ2-5; TCRdb designates TRBD2, a call that cannot be tested without DNA. The CDR3 runs to 16 residues. Germline V CDR1 and CDR2: LGHNA, YSLEER. The CDR3 loop reads CASSQDSGNAQETQYF.

CDR3 sequence reads: CASSQGASVTGELFF. The rearrangement uses TRBV3-1 and TRBJ2-2; without DNA, the TCRdb call of TRBD1 cannot be checked. The CDR3 runs to 15 residues. CDR1 and CDR2 (germline): LGHDT, YNNKEL (reference sequence).